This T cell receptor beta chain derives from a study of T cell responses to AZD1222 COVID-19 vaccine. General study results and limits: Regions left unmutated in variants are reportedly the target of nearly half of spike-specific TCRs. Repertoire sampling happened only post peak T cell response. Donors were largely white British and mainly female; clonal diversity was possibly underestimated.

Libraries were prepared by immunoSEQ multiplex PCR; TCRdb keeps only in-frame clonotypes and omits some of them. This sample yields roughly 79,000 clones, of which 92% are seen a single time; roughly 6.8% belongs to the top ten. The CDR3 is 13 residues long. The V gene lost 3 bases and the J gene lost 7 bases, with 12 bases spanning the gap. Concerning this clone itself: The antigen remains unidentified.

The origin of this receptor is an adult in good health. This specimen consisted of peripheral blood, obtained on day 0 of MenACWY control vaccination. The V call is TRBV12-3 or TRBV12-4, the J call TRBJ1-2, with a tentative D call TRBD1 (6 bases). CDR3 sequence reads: CASSFRGASGYTF. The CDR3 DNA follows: TGTGCCAGCAGTTTTCGGGGGGCGAGTGGCTACACCTTC.